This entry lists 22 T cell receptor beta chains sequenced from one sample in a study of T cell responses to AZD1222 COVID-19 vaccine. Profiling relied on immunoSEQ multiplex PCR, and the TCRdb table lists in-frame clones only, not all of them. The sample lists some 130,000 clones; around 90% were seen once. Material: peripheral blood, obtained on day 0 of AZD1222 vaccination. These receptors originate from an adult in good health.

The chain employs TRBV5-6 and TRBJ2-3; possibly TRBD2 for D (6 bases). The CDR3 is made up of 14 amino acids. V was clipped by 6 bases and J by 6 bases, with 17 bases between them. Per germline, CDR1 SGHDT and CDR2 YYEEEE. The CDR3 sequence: CASTPGRGYDTQYF. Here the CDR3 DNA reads TGTGCCAGCACCCCGGGGCGGGGATACGATACGCAGTATTTT.

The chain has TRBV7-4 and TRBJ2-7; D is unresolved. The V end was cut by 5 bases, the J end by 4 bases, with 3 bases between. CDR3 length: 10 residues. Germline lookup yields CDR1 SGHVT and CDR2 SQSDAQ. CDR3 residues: CASSPYEQYF. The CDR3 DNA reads TGTGCCAGCAGCCCGTACGAGCAGTACTTC.

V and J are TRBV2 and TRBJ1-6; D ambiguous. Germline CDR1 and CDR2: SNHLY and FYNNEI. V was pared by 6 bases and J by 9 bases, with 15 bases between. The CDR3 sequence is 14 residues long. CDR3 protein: CASRVDHGGSPLHF. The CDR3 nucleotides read TGTGCCAGCAGGGTGGACCATGGTGGTTCACCCCTCCACTTT.

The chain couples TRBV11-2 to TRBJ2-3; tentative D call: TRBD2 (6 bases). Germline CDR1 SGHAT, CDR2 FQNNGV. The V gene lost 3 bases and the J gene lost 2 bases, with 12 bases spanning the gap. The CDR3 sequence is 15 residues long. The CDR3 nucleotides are TGTGCCAGCAGCTTTGGGGCGGGACCCACAGATACGCAGTATTTT. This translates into CASSFGAGPTDTQYF.

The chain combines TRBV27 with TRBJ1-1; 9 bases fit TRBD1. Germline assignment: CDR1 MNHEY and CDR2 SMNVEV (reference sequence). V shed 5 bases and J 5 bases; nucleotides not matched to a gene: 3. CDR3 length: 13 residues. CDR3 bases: TGTGCCAGCAGTCAACAGGGGGCGACTGAAGCTTTCTTT. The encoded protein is CASSQQGATEAFF.

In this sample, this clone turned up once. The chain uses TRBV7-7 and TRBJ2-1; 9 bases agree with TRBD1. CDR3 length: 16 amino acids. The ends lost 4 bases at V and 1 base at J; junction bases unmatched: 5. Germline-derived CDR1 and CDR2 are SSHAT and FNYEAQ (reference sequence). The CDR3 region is CASSSGQGRSYNEQFF. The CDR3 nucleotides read TGTGCCAGCAGCTCGGGACAGGGTAGGTCCTACAATGAGCAGTTCTTC.

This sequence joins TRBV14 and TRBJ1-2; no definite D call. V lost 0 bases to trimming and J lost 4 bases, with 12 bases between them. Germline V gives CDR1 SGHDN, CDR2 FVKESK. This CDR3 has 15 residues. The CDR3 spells CASSQEGTRSYGYTF. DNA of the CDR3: TGTGCCAGCAGCCAAGAAGGCACCAGGAGCTATGGCTACACCTTC.

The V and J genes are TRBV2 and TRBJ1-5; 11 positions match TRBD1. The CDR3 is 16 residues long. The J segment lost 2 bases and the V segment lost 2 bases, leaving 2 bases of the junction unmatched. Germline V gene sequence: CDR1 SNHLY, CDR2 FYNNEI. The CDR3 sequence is CASSERTGGGNQPQHF. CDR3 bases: TGTGCCAGCAGTGAAAGGACAGGGGGCGGCAATCAGCCCCAGCATTTT.

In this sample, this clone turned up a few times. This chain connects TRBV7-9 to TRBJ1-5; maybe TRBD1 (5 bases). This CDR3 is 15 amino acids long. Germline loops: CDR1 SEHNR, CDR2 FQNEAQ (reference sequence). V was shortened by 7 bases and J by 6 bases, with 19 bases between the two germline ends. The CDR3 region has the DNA TGTGCCAGCACCTCTAATAGTGGGGCAGGTCAGCCCCAGCATTTT. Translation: CASTSNSGAGQPQHF.

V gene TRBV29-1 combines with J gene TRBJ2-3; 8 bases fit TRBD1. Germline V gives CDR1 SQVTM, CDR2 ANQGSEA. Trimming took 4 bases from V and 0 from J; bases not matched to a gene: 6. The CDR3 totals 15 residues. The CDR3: CSVVPRDRSTDTQYF. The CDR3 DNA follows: TGCAGCGTTGTTCCCCGGGACAGGAGCACAGATACGCAGTATTTT.

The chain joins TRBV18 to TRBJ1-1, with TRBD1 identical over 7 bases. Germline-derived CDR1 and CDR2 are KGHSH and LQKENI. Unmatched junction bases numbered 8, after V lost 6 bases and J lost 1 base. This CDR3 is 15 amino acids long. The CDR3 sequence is CASSSARGQNTEAFF. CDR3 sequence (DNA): TGTGCCAGCTCCTCCGCAAGGGGGCAGAACACTGAAGCTTTCTTT. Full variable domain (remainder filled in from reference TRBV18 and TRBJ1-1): NAGVMQNPRHLVRRRGQEARLRCSPMKGHSHVYWYRQLPEEGLKFMVYLQKENIIDESGMPKERFSAEFPKEGPSILRIQQVVRGDSAAYFCASSSARGQNTEAFFGQGTRLTVV.

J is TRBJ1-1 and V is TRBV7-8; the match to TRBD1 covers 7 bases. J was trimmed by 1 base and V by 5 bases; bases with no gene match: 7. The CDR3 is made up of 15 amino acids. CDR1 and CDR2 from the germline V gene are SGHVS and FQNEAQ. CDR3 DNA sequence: TGTGCCAGCAGCCTAGTAGGGGGCGGGAACACTGAAGCTTTCTTT. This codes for CASSLVGGGNTEAFF.

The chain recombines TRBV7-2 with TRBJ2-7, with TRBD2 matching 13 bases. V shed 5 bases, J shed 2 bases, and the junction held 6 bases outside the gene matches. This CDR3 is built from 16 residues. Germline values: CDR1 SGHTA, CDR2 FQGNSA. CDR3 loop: CASSPRTSGGAYEQYF. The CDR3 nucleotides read TGTGCCAGCAGCCCCCGGACTAGCGGGGGAGCCTACGAGCAGTACTTC. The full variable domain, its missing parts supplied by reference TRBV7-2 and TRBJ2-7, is GAGVSQSPSNKVTEKGKDVELRCDPISGHTALYWYRQSLGQGLEFLIYFQGNSAPDKSGLPSDRFSAERTGGSVSTLTIQRTQQEDSAVYLCASSPRTSGGAYEQYFGPGTRLTVT.

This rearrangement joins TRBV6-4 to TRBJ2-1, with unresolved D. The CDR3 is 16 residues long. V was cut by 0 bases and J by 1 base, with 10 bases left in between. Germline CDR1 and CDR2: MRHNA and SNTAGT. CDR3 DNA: TGTGCCAGCAGTGACTCTTTACAGCCTTCCTACAATGAGCAGTTCTTC. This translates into CASSDSLQPSYNEQFF.

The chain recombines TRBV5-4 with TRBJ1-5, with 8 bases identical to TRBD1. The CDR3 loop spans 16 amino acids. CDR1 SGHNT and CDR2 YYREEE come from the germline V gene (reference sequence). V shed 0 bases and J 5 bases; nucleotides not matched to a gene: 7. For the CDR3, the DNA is TGTGCCAGCAGCTTGGCCCGGGGACAGGACGATCAGCCCCAGCATTTT. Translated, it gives CASSLARGQDDQPQHF.

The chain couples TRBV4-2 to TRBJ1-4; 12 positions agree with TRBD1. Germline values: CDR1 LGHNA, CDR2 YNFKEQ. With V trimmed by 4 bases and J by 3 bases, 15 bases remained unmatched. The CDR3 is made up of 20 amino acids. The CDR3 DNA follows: TGTGCCAGCAGCCTCCAGTGGGTGGGACAGGGGGCGCCGGCTAATGAAAAACTGTTTTTT. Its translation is CASSLQWVGQGAPANEKLFF.

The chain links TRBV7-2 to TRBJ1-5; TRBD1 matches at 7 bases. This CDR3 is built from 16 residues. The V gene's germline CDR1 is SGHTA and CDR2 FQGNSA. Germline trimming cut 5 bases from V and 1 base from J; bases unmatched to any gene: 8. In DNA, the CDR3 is TGTGCCAGCAGCCCTGGGACAGCGAGGAGCAATCAGCCCCAGCATTTT. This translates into CASSPGTARSNQPQHF.

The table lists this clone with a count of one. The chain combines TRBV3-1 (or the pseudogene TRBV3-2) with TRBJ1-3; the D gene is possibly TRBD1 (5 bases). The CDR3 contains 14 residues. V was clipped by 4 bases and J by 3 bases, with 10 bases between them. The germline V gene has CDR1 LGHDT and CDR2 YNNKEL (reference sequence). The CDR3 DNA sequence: TGTGCCAGCAGCCCCCGGGACGGTGGAAACACCATATATTTT. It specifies CASSPRDGGNTIYF.

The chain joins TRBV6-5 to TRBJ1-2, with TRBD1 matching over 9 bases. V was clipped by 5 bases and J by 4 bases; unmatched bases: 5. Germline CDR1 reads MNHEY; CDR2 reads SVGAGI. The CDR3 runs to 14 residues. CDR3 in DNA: TGTGCCAGCAGTCCACAGGGGGCCTCCTATGGCTACACCTTC. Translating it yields CASSPQGASYGYTF.

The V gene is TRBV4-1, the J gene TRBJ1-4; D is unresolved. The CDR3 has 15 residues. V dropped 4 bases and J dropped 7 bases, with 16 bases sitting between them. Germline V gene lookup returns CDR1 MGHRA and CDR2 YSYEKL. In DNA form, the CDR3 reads TGCGCCAGCAGCCTGATGGGCGGGATTAGTGAAAAACTGTTTTTT. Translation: CASSLMGGISEKLFF.

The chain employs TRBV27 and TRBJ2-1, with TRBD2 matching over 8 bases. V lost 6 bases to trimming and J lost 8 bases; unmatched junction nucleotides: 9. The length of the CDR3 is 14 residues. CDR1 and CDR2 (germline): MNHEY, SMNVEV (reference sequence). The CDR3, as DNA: TGTGCCAGCAGGCTGACTAGCGAGGACCATGAGCAGTTCTTC. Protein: CASRLTSEDHEQFF.

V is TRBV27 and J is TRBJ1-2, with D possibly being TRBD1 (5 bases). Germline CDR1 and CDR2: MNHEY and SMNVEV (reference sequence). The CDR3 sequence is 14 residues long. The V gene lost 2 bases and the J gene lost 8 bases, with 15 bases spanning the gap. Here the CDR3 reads CASSLLAGGRGYTF. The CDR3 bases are TGTGCCAGCAGTTTACTGGCTGGGGGTCGGGGCTACACCTTC.